This T cell receptor beta chain appears in the sequencing data of a study of human T cells and chemical hapten exposure. Study details: Skin on the upper inner arm, approximately 2 cm by approximately 2 cm in size, was sensitized with 2% DPC. Read at 6 days, the patch tests placed 0.01% DPC on the upper back. Study-wide results and limits: Expanded TCR sets contained significantly more large CDR3 similarity clusters than controls.

TCRdb recomputed calls from the RACE reads with MiXCR, one row per CDR3 protein. This table has under 45,000 distinct CDR3 sequences, 8% to 11% appearing once. The time point denotes: pre-sensitization, week 0. The treatment here: therapeutic diphenylcyclopropenone sensitization with weekly scalp DPC. This clonotype appeared many times. Its target is unknown. Source: whole blood, taken in connection with sensitization to the hapten diphenylcyclopropenone (DPC). The receptor's source is a man aged 30-40 years with alopecia areata. Some clones in this sample may be carry-over from other donors' samples.

CDR3 protein: CASRTGAPYEQYF. In DNA, the CDR3 is TGTGCCAGCAGGACAGGGGCCCCCTACGAGCAGTACTTC. V and J are TRBV6-1 and TRBJ2-7, with 8 bases identical to TRBD1. V gave up 6 bases and J gave up 2 bases; unmatched junction bases: 3. CDR1 MNHNS and CDR2 SASEGT come from the germline V gene. The CDR3 runs to 13 residues.